A single sample gave rise to the 26 T cell receptor beta chains below, sequenced in a study of Graves' ophthalmopathy and Graves' hyperthyroidism. Amplification targeted the TCR beta CDR3 regions, with RNA transcripts as the source material. Scientists carried out first-round RT-PCR using HTBI primers and then a second-round multiplex PCR. TCRdb processed the multiplex PCR reads anew with MiXCR; each CDR3 protein has one entry. Of 600,000 to 950,000 distinct CDR3 sequences listed, 40% are singletons. The sequenced material came from peripheral blood. The receptors here all came from an adult man with Graves' ophthalmopathy.

This clonotype was seen ten or more times. V and J are TRBV7-2 and TRBJ2-7, with D perhaps TRBD1 (6 bases). The CDR3 is made up of 13 amino acids. Trimming cost V 6 bases and J 0 bases, with 9 bases left between them. Germline CDR1 SGHTA, CDR2 FQGNSA. The CDR3 loop reads CASRQGGSYEQYF. CDR3 nucleotide sequence: TGTGCCAGCAGACAGGGTGGCTCCTACGAGCAGTACTTC.

There are many counts of this clonotype. The V call is TRBV29-1, the J call TRBJ2-2; perhaps TRBD1 as D (6 bases). The V end lost 5 bases, the J end lost 4 bases, and 14 bases lay between the germline ends. In germline, CDR1 is SQVTM, CDR2 ANQGSEA. The CDR3 extends over 14 amino acids. The CDR3, as DNA: TGCAGCGTTTGGCCAGGGGAAGGCACCGGGGAGCTGTTTTTT. Translating gives CSVWPGEGTGELFF.

The chain employs TRBV18 and TRBJ1-1; D unclear. With 3 bases removed from V and 4 bases from J, the gap between germline ends came to 18 bases. Germline V CDR1 and CDR2: KGHSH, LQKENI. This CDR3 region has 16 residues. The CDR3 DNA reads TGTGCCAGCTCACCCTCTATCTATGCTGGAACCACTGAAGCTTTCTTT. Protein: CASSPSIYAGTTEAFF.

This clonotype was seen a handful of times. The rearrangement uses TRBV7-9 and TRBJ2-7, with D perhaps matching TRBD2 (6 bases). Germline V gives CDR1 SEHNR, CDR2 FQNEAQ (reference sequence). The CDR3 spans 17 residues. V was cut by 5 bases and J by 7 bases, with 27 bases left in between. The CDR3 bases are TGTGCCAGCAGCAACGGCGGGGCAGGTCCGACTACTGGGGAGCAGTACTTC. It specifies CASSNGGAGPTTGEQYF. Supplemented by reference TRBV7-9 and TRBJ2-7, the full variable domain reads DTGVSQNPRHKITKRGQNVTFRCDPISEHNRLYWYRQTLGQGPEFLTYFQNEAQLEKSRLLSDRFSAERPKGSFSTLEIQRTEQGDSAMYLCASSNGGAGPTTGEQYFGPGTRLTVT.

The chain carries TRBV7-3 and TRBJ2-3; 11 bases agree with TRBD2. Trimming at V came to 5 bases and at J to 3 bases, leaving 1 base not matched to a gene. This CDR3 has 14 residues. CDR1 and CDR2 (germline): SGHTA, FQGTGA. The CDR3, as DNA: TGTGCCAGCAGCGCTAGCGGGGGGACAGATACGCAGTATTTT. Translated, it gives CASSASGGTDTQYF.

This clonotype came up a few times. The CDR3 protein is CASSPGRYRGRGKLFF. The DNA for the CDR3 is TGCGCCAGCAGCCCGGGAAGATACAGGGGACGAGGAAAACTGTTTTTT. The chain joins TRBV5-1 to TRBJ1-4, with 7 bases identical to TRBD1. Losses at the gene ends were 4 bases for V and 10 bases for J; bases not matched to a gene: 16. The CDR3 contains 16 residues. The germline CDR1 and CDR2 sequences are SGHRS and YFSETQ.

This clonotype was picked up many times. V and J are TRBV10-3 and TRBJ1-2, with 9 bases that match TRBD1. Trimming removed 8 bases from V and 2 bases from J; junction bases left unmatched: 3. The CDR3 loop spans 13 amino acids. The germline CDR1 and CDR2 sequences are ENHRY and SYGVKD. CDR3 coding DNA: TGTGCCATCCGGGACAGGGCCAACTATGGCTACACCTTC. Translated, it gives CAIRDRANYGYTF.

V and J are TRBV12-3 or TRBV12-4 and TRBJ2-3; D unclear. V was pared by 6 bases and J by 5 bases, with 12 bases between. The CDR3 is 13 amino acids. The CDR3 reads CASSTLLGDTQYF. Written as DNA, the CDR3 is TGTGCCAGCAGCACACTCCTGGGAGATACGCAGTATTTT.

At least ten counts were recorded for this clonotype. The genes are TRBV7-2 and TRBJ2-7, with D perhaps TRBD2 (6 bases). The CDR3 length is 15 residues. Trimming shortened V by 3 bases and J by 0 bases, and 12 bases separated the two germline ends. Germline V CDR1 and CDR2: SGHTA, FQGNSA. The CDR3 sequence: CASSFRGGPSYEQYF. The CDR3 DNA reads TGTGCCAGCAGCTTCCGGGGAGGACCCTCCTACGAGCAGTACTTC.

This clonotype came up once. The J gene is TRBJ2-5, the V gene TRBV2, with TRBD1 identical over 7 bases. Trimming cost V 6 bases and J 5 bases; bases outside gene matches: 12. This CDR3 is built from 15 residues. CDR1 is SNHLY and CDR2 is FYNNEI in the germline V gene. CDR3 DNA sequence: TGTGCCAGCAGCTCCGAGCCTGGGACAGCGGAGACCCAGTACTTC. This codes for CASSSEPGTAETQYF.

A remark on this clonotype: The conserved phenylalanine or tryptophan is not found at the CDR3 terminus, so this likely reflects a read error. The limits of the CDR3 on the DNA are not certain, so only TCRdb's listed CDR3 is given. The chain has TRBV29-1 and TRBJ1-2. The CDR3 totals 11 residues, both ends included. Germline assignment: CDR1 SQVTM and CDR2 ANQGSEA. CDR3: CSVEDRASGTY.

This rearrangement joins TRBV25-1 to TRBJ2-2; 8 bases are a match to TRBD2. This CDR3 has 15 amino acids. The trim removed 6 bases at V and 1 base at J, leaving 4 bases unmatched. Germline V gene data show CDR1 as MGHDK and CDR2 as SYGVNS. The CDR3 spells CASSKSGGNTGELFF. DNA for the CDR3: TGTGCCAGCAGCAAAAGCGGGGGGAACACCGGGGAGCTGTTTTTT.

The rearrangement uses TRBV12-3 or TRBV12-4 and TRBJ1-5; 9 bases fit TRBD1. This CDR3 region has 14 residues. V was clipped by 5 bases and J by 5 bases; unmatched bases: 4. This CDR3 is CASSRTGVDQPQHF. DNA of the CDR3: TGTGCCAGCAGTCGGACAGGGGTCGATCAGCCCCAGCATTTT.

The chain is built from TRBV2 and TRBJ1-2, with D unresolved. The CDR3 extends over 12 amino acids. Trimming took 8 bases from V and 7 from J, leaving 14 bases between them. CDR1 SNHLY and CDR2 FYNNEI come from the germline V gene. CDR3 amino acids: CASGYMGLGYTF. For the CDR3, the DNA is TGTGCCAGCGGGTATATGGGCCTTGGCTACACCTTC.

This clonotype was observed at least ten times. CDR3 DNA: TGTGCCAGCAGCTTTATTTCCGAAGCTTTCTTT. Translation: CASSFISEAFF. V gene TRBV7-9 combines with J gene TRBJ1-1; D is uncertain. CDR3 length: 11 amino acids. V was cut by 3 bases and J by 8 bases, with 7 bases left in between. Looked up from germline, CDR1 is SEHNR and CDR2 is FQNEAQ (reference sequence). Together with reference TRBV7-9 and TRBJ1-1, the CDR3 gives the full variable domain: DTGVSQNPRHKITKRGQNVTFRCDPISEHNRLYWYRQTLGQGPEFLTYFQNEAQLEKSRLLSDRFSAERPKGSFSTLEIQRTEQGDSAMYLCASSFISEAFFGQGTRLTVV.

In this sample, this clonotype turned up many times. The V and J genes are TRBV20-1 and TRBJ2-7; D possibly corresponds to TRBD1 (6 bases). Germline V lookup: CDR1 DFQATT, CDR2 SNEGSKA (reference sequence). The CDR3 runs 11 residues. V lost 3 bases, J lost 12 bases, and 15 bases lay in between. In DNA, the CDR3 is TGCAGTGCTAGGGATCAACAGGGTTGGTACTTC. Translation gives CSARDQQGWYF.

This clonotype was recorded many times. The chain uses TRBV7-9 and TRBJ1-2; a possible D gene is TRBD1 (6 bases). This CDR3 comprises 14 residues. Trimming stripped 5 bases from V and 5 bases from J, with 15 bases between. Germline CDR1 SEHNR, CDR2 FQNEAQ (reference sequence). The CDR3: CASSRNRAGYGYTF. In nucleotides, the CDR3 is TGTGCCAGCAGCCGAAACAGGGCTGGATATGGCTACACCTTC.

A few counts support this clonotype. This rearrangement joins TRBV7-9 to TRBJ1-2; 9 bases agree with TRBD1. CDR1 is SEHNR and CDR2 is FQNEAQ in the germline V gene (reference sequence). There are 16 residues in the CDR3. V gave up 5 bases and J gave up 7 bases; unmatched junction bases: 14. This CDR3 is CASSQFPGTGKSGYTF. CDR3 coding DNA: TGTGCCAGCAGCCAGTTCCCTGGGACAGGGAAGTCTGGCTACACCTTC.

A few counts support this clonotype. The CDR3 sequence is CSVDIRGEESASSYGYTF. CDR3 nucleotides: TGCAGCGTTGATATTCGGGGCGAAGAGAGCGCTTCTAGCTATGGCTACACCTTC. The V call is TRBV29-1, the J call TRBJ1-2; possibly TRBD1 for D (5 bases). CDR3 size: 18 residues. Deletions cut 3 bases from V and 4 bases from J, with 27 bases between. Germline CDR1 is SQVTM and CDR2 is ANQGSEA.

The chain joins TRBV25-1 to TRBJ2-6; no reliable D call. Germline V gives CDR1 MGHDK, CDR2 SYGVNS. V dropped 10 bases and J dropped 0 bases, with 13 bases sitting between them. This CDR3 has 15 residues. The CDR3: CAILNLGSGANVLTF. Here the CDR3 DNA reads TGTGCCATCCTAAACCTTGGCTCTGGGGCCAACGTCCTGACTTTC.

The chain employs TRBV25-1 and TRBJ1-5, with 7 bases lining up with TRBD1. The CDR3 is made up of 14 amino acids. Germline CDR1 reads MGHDK; CDR2 reads SYGVNS. J lost 0 bases, V lost 6 bases, and 2 bases had no gene match. The CDR3 coding sequence is TGTGCCAGCAGACAGGGGCATAGCAATCAGCCCCAGCATTTT. Protein: CASRQGHSNQPQHF.

Only one count was recorded for this clonotype. V gene TRBV6-5 combines with J gene TRBJ2-5, with 7 bases lining up with TRBD1. The DNA end lines up better with TRBJ2-7; the J call may be wrong. Germline CDR1 and CDR2: MNHEY and SVGAGI. The CDR3 has 16 residues. Here the CDR3 DNA reads TGTGCCAGCAGTTACTCCGGGACAGCCATATCCTACGAGCAGTACTTC. Translating it yields CASSYSGTAISYEQYF.

As for this clonotype: A clone one base away is much larger, so this may be a read error. The chain recombines TRBV29-1 with TRBJ1-4, with 8 nucleotides matching TRBD1. The CDR3 covers 14 residues. Trimming at V came to 8 bases and at J to 0 bases, leaving 5 bases not matched to a gene. CDR1 SQVTM and CDR2 ANQGSEA come from the germline V gene. The CDR3 protein is CSLGTGTTNEKLFF. The CDR3 nucleotides read TGCAGCTTAGGGACAGGAACAACTAATGAAAAACTGTTTTTT.

The V call is TRBV9, the J call TRBJ1-2; D remains unclear. Germline CDR1 and CDR2: SGDLS and YYNGEE. The CDR3 is made up of 14 amino acids. Trimming removed 5 bases from V and 3 bases from J, with 14 bases in between. CDR3 nucleotide sequence: TGTGCCAGCAGTGCCAGCTTGGCAGACTATGGCTACACCTTC. Translated: CASSASLADYGYTF.

With respect to this clonotype: The germline gene is not matched at one end of the junction; a read error may be the cause. The chain recombines TRBV20-1 with TRBJ2-7, with D maybe TRBD1 (5 bases). This CDR3 contains 12 residues. Germline V gene sequence: CDR1 DFQATT, CDR2 SNEGSKA (reference sequence). CDR3 bases: TGCAGTGCAGACAGTAGCTCCTACGAGCAGCACTTC. Protein product: CSADSSSYEQHF.

This clonotype was observed a single time. This chain joins TRBV9 and TRBJ1-1; tentative D call: TRBD1 (5 bases). The CDR3 length is 14 residues. Trimming stripped 3 bases from V and 6 bases from J, with 15 bases between. Germline assignment: CDR1 SGDLS and CDR2 YYNGEE. The CDR3 DNA reads as TGTGCCAGCAGCGCCGGGGCGATCAGGGCTGAAGCTTTCTTT. It is translated as CASSAGAIRAEAFF.